This T cell receptor beta chain was recorded in a study of blood T cell repertoires in COVID-19. On the study more broadly: Collection of acute and convalescent COVID-19 samples took place in the United States, Italy and Spain. T cells, B-cell-depleted T cells, or PBMCs supplied cDNA or gDNA.

As processed by the authors: Amplification of reference gene primers provided the estimated nucleated cell counts. Sequencing was performed with immunoSEQ multiplex PCR; in TCRdb, only in-frame clones are kept and a portion is missing. The V and J calls and clone size were taken over from that table, and D and trimming were inferred from the DNA. There are over 400,000 clones in the sample; approximately 85% occur only once, and roughly 3.2% lies in the top ten. Germline V gene data show CDR1 as LGHNA and CDR2 as YNFKEQ. V lost 1 base and J 2 bases, leaving 16 bases between the germline ends. The CDR3 is made up of 17 amino acids.

The rearrangement joins TRBV4-2 to TRBJ2-3; possible D gene TRBD2, 6 bases. The receptor was derived from a human donor in a cohort sampled during active COVID-19. The sample comprised peripheral blood. As DNA, the CDR3 is TGTGCCAGCAGCCAAGGAGGGGCGGGACCATCCACAGATACGCAGTATTTT. It is translated as CASSQGGAGPSTDTQYF.